A selection of T cell receptor beta chains follows, all from one sample in a study of cytomegalovirus exposure and HLA in healthy donors. Clones were sequenced by immunoSEQ multiplex PCR, and TCRdb holds only the in-frame ones, with some missing. The specimen's table records roughly 69,000 clones. The sequencing sample was made of PBMCs. All receptors derive from a woman aged 25 to 39 in good health and CMV-seronegative. Each CDR3 is given with its conserved first and last residue. The D gene is left open where the match is weak.

d_gene | j_gene | v_gene | CDR3nt | CDR3aa
- | TRBJ1-5 | TRBV29-1 | TGCAGCGTGGTGGGGGGACCCAATCAGCCCCAGCATTTT | CSVVGGPNQPQHF
TRBD2 | TRBJ2-4 | TRBV5-1 | TGCGCCAGCAGCTTGGGGGCTAGCGGCCAAAACATTCAGTACTTC | CASSLGASGQNIQYF
TRBD1 | TRBJ1-6 | TRBV9 | TGTGCCAGCAGCCTGACAGGGGATAATTCACCCCTCCACTTT | CASSLTGDNSPLHF
- | TRBJ2-6 | TRBV19 | TGTGCCAGTGGACCAGGGCTAAGCGGGGCCAACGTCCTGACTTTC | CASGPGLSGANVLTF
- | TRBJ2-3 | TRBV5-4 | TGTGCCAGCAGCTTAGACATGGATACAGATACGCAGTATTTT | CASSLDMDTDTQYF
- | TRBJ2-5 | TRBV28 | TGTGCCAGCAGTTCCCAGGGGGAGACCCAGTACTTC | CASSSQGETQYF
- | TRBJ1-2 | TRBV28 | TGTGCCAGCAAAGAGGAGAGATATGGCTACACCTTC | CASKEERYGYTF
TRBD2 | TRBJ2-2 | TRBV4-1 | TGCGCCAGCAGCCAAGATTGGCGGGAGGGCTGGACCGGGGAGCTGTTTTTT | CASSQDWREGWTGELFF
TRBD2 | TRBJ2-1 | TRBV6-5 | TGTGCCAGCAGTTGGGGGGGATCCGACAATGAGCAGTTCTTC | CASSWGGSDNEQFF
TRBD2 | TRBJ2-1 | TRBV7-9 | TGTGCCAGCAGCTTACTCGGACTAGCGGGAAATGAGCAGTTCTTC | CASSLLGLAGNEQFF
- | TRBJ1-3 | TRBV5-1 | TGCGCCAGCACTTCTACAGGGATGGTTGGAAACACCATATATTTT | CASTSTGMVGNTIYF